This entry is about one TCR beta chain. Its antigen remains unknown. TCR alpha and beta CDR3 regions were amplified from RNA using iRepertoire nested multiplex PCR. TCRdb re-called the multiplex PCR reads through MiXCR, storing one row per CDR3 protein. This repertoire shows more than 350,000 distinct CDR3 sequences, roughly two fifths found once; its top ten account for approximately 12%. The data are from a study of glioma-infiltrating T cells. Study background: Dexamethasone exposure before glioma surgery was limited to six or fewer days. Target coverage was about 4.5- to 11-fold for some 1 million blood T cells.

Findings and limits, study-wide: A blood CDR3 motif signature was depleted in highly divergent patients.

This receptor was identified in a human donor with low-grade glioma or glioblastoma, undergoing nonglioma brain surgery, or in good health (not recorded which). What was sequenced was glioma tissue, nonneoplastic brain tissue, or PBMCs (not recorded which).

CDR3 region: CASSLSASPYEQYF. CDR3 DNA: TGTGCCAGCAGTTTATCGGCAAGCCCCTACGAGCAGTACTTC. The genes are TRBV27 and TRBJ2-7; unclear D gene. CDR3 length: 14 amino acids. CDR1 and CDR2 (germline): MNHEY, SMNVEV (reference sequence). V lost 0 bases to trimming and J lost 2 bases, with 8 bases between them.